Listed below are T cell receptor beta chains from one sample, sequenced in a study of blood T cell repertoires in COVID-19. TCRdb keeps only in-frame clones here, not all; method: immunoSEQ multiplex PCR. The sample shows 55,000 to 85,000 clones, more than 75% of them seen only once. Sequences were obtained from peripheral blood. These receptors all stem from a human donor in a cohort sampled during active COVID-19. CDR3s include the opening cysteine and the closing phenylalanine or tryptophan. The D gene is left open where the match is weak. Clone size is shown for a subset of rows, as once, few, many or a class of expanded clone.

abundance: NA; j_gene: TRBJ2-7; d_gene: TRBD2; v_gene: TRBV6-6; CDR3nt: TGTGCCAGCAGCCCACGGACTAGCGGGCACTCCTACGAGCAGTACTTC; CDR3aa: CASSPRTSGHSYEQYF
abundance: NA; j_gene: TRBJ2-1; d_gene: NA; v_gene: TRBV10-2; CDR3nt: TGCGCCAGCACTGCACAAGGGGGAACCTACAATGAGCAGTTCTTC; CDR3aa: CASTAQGGTYNEQFF
abundance: NA; j_gene: TRBJ1-5; d_gene: TRBD1; v_gene: TRBV2; CDR3nt: TGTGCCAGCAGGGACAGGGGTGTGGGCAATCAGCCCCAGCATTTT; CDR3aa: CASRDRGVGNQPQHF
abundance: NA; j_gene: TRBJ2-3; d_gene: NA; v_gene: TRBV2; CDR3nt: TGTGCCAGCAGCGCCTTGGGGTCAGGGAGCACAGATACGCAGTATTTT; CDR3aa: CASSALGSGSTDTQYF
abundance: NA; j_gene: TRBJ1-2; d_gene: TRBD1; v_gene: TRBV14; CDR3nt: TGTGCCAGCAGCCTAGGGGGACAGGCCCTTATCGGCTACACCTTC; CDR3aa: CASSLGGQALIGYTF
abundance: NA; j_gene: TRBJ1-6; d_gene: TRBD1; v_gene: TRBV27; CDR3nt: TGTGCCAGCAGCCAGGGGGGAGTTAATTCACCCCTCCACTTT; CDR3aa: CASSQGGVNSPLHF
abundance: NA; j_gene: TRBJ1-3; d_gene: NA; v_gene: TRBV7-2; CDR3nt: TGTGCCAGCAGCTTAGCCGCGTACTCTGGAAACACCATATATTTT; CDR3aa: CASSLAAYSGNTIYF
abundance: NA; j_gene: TRBJ1-3; d_gene: NA; v_gene: TRBV28; CDR3nt: TGTGCCAGCAGTCGCCTGTTTGGACAAGCCTGGGACACCATATATTTT; CDR3aa: CASSRLFGQAWDTIYF
abundance: NA; j_gene: TRBJ1-5; d_gene: NA; v_gene: TRBV2; CDR3nt: TGTGCCAGCACCGGACCCGAGGGAAATCAGCCCCAGCATTTT; CDR3aa: CASTGPEGNQPQHF
abundance: NA; j_gene: TRBJ1-5; d_gene: NA; v_gene: TRBV19; CDR3nt: TGTGCCAGTAGTGTTAGTTACCCAAGCAATCAGCCCCAGCATTTT; CDR3aa: CASSVSYPSNQPQHF
abundance: NA; j_gene: TRBJ2-1; d_gene: TRBD2; v_gene: TRBV7-9; CDR3nt: TGTGCCAGCAGCTACGATGCGGGAGCCAATGAGCAGTTCTTC; CDR3aa: CASSYDAGANEQFF
abundance: NA; j_gene: TRBJ2-3; d_gene: TRBD2; v_gene: TRBV30; CDR3nt: TGTGCCTGGAGTTACCGCGGGGGGCTGGGTACAGATACGCAGTATTTT; CDR3aa: CAWSYRGGLGTDTQYF
abundance: NA; j_gene: TRBJ1-2; d_gene: NA; v_gene: TRBV7-2; CDR3nt: NA; CDR3aa: CASSLDSGQGRGYTF
abundance: few; j_gene: TRBJ2-7; d_gene: TRBD1; v_gene: TRBV10-1; CDR3nt: TGCGCCAGCAGTGAGAGTTTCGGGACAGGAAACTACGAGCAGTACTTC; CDR3aa: CASSESFGTGNYEQYF
abundance: NA; j_gene: TRBJ1-2; d_gene: TRBD1; v_gene: TRBV6-6; CDR3nt: TGTGCCAGCAGTTCGATCGACAGGGCGAGTGGCTACACCTTC; CDR3aa: CASSSIDRASGYTF
abundance: NA; j_gene: TRBJ2-3; d_gene: NA; v_gene: TRBV3-1/TRBV3-2; CDR3nt: TGTGCCAGCAGCCAACTAGCAACATGGGATACGCAGTATTTT; CDR3aa: CASSQLATWDTQYF
abundance: NA; j_gene: TRBJ1-3; d_gene: NA; v_gene: TRBV9; CDR3nt: TGTGCCAGCAGCGTAGGGCAGGGCTCTGGAAACACCATATATTTT; CDR3aa: CASSVGQGSGNTIYF
abundance: NA; j_gene: TRBJ2-1; d_gene: TRBD1; v_gene: TRBV7-9; CDR3nt: TGTGCCACCGGGGACAGAGCCTCCTACAATGAGCAGTTCTTC; CDR3aa: CATGDRASYNEQFF
abundance: NA; j_gene: TRBJ2-7; d_gene: NA; v_gene: TRBV28; CDR3nt: TGTGCCAGCAGTGATACAGATTACGAGCAGTACTTC; CDR3aa: CASSDTDYEQYF
abundance: NA; j_gene: TRBJ2-2; d_gene: TRBD1; v_gene: TRBV2; CDR3nt: TGTGCCAGCAGTCCCGGGACAGGGAAATCCGGGGAGCTGTTTTTT; CDR3aa: CASSPGTGKSGELFF
abundance: NA; j_gene: TRBJ2-7; d_gene: TRBD1; v_gene: TRBV5-1; CDR3nt: TGCGCCAGCAGCTTGGCCCTGACAGGGAGCTCCTACGAGCAGTACTTC; CDR3aa: CASSLALTGSSYEQYF
abundance: NA; j_gene: TRBJ1-2; d_gene: NA; v_gene: TRBV5-4; CDR3nt: TGTGCCACCAAAATGGCGGGTTATGGCTACACCTTC; CDR3aa: CATKMAGYGYTF
abundance: NA; j_gene: TRBJ1-2; d_gene: TRBD1; v_gene: TRBV11-2; CDR3nt: TGTGCCAGCAGCTTTAGGGGGCTGGTCTATGGCTACACCTTC; CDR3aa: CASSFRGLVYGYTF